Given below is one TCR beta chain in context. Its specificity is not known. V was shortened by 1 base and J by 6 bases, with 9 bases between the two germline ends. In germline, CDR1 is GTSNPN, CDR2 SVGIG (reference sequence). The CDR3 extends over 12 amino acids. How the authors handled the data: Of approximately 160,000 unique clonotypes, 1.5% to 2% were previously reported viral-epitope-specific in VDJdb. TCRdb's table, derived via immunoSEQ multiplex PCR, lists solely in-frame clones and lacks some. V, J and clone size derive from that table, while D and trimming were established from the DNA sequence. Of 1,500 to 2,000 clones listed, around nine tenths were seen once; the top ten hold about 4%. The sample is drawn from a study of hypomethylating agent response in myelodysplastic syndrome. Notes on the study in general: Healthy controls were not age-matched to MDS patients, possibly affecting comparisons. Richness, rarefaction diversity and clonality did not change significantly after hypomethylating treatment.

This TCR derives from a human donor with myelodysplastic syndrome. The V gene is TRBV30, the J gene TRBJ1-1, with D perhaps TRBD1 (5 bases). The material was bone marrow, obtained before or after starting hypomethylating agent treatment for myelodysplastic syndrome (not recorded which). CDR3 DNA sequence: TGTGCCTGGAGTGATGAGGGGCCTGAAGCTTTCTTT. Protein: CAWSDEGPEAFF.